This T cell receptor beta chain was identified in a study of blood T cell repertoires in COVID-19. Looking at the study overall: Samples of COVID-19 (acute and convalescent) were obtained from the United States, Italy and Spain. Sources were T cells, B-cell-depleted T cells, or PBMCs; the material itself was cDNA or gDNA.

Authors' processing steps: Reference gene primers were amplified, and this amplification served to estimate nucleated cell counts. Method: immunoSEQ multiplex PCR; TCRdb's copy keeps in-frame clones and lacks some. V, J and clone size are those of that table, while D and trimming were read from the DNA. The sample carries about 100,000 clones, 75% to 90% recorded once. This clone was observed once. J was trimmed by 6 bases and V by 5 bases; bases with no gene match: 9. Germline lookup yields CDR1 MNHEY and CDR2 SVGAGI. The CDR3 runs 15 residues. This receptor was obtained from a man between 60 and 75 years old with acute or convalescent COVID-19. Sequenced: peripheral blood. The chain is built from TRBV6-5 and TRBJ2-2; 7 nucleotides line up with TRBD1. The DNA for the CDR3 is TGTGCCAGCAGTCGTCCGGGACAGTGGGCCGGGGAGCTGTTTTTT. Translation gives CASSRPGQWAGELFF.